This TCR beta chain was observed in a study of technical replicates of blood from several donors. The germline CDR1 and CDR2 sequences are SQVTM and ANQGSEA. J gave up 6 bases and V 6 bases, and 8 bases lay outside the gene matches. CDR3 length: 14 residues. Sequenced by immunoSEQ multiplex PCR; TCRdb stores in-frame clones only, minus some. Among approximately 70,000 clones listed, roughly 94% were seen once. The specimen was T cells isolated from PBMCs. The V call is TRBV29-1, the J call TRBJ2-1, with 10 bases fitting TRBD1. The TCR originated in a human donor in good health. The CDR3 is CSVTGTGVFNEQFF. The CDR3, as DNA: TGCAGCGTCACCGGGACAGGGGTTTTCAATGAGCAGTTCTTC.